This TCR beta chain derives from a study of CD8 T cells in Susac syndrome. Reverse transcription of about 0.5 to 1 ug RNA used random hexamers. Multiplex PCR with immunoSEQ amplified the TCR beta CDR3 across 54 Vbeta and 13 Jbeta. TCRdb processed the immunoSEQ multiplex PCR reads anew with MiXCR; each CDR3 protein has one entry. Counted here are under 250,000 distinct CDR3 sequences, roughly 93% occurring once; the ten biggest clones make up under 0.2%. Germline CDR1 DFQATT, CDR2 SNEGSKA (reference sequence). The V and J ends lost 0 bases and 6 bases respectively, with 17 bases between them. This CDR3 contains 15 residues.

The material sequenced was CD4+ T cells from PBMCs. The receptor was derived from a human donor with Susac syndrome. V is TRBV20-1 and J is TRBJ1-2, with D unresolved. The CDR3 sequence: CSARDPSSETHGYTF. CDR3 DNA sequence: TGCAGTGCTAGAGATCCCTCTTCAGAGACCCATGGCTACACCTTC.